Each of the 22 T cell receptor beta chains below was sequenced from the same sample in a study of blood T cells in healthy people across ages. A second PCR, run for about 6 to 11 cycles, used a sample-barcoded 5' primer plus a J-beta primer mix. TCRdb re-derived calls from the 5' RACE reads in MiXCR, one entry per CDR3 protein. The data hold about 1,800,000 distinct CDR3 sequences, with under 30% observed a single time. Sequenced: blood. The receptors here all came from a woman aged 25 to 39 in good health.

This clonotype was seen only a few times. This chain joins TRBV2 and TRBJ2-7; tentative D call: TRBD2 (6 bases). Germline V gives CDR1 SNHLY, CDR2 FYNNEI. The CDR3 contains 14 residues. Trimming pared 7 bases from V and 0 bases from J, leaving 13 bases between. DNA for the CDR3: TGTGCCAGCAACTTACTCGGGAGCTCCTACGAGCAGTACTTC. Its translation is CASNLLGSSYEQYF.

Ten or more counts support this clonotype. V gene TRBV5-1 combines with J gene TRBJ2-3; D possibly corresponds to TRBD2 (6 bases). CDR1 SGHRS and CDR2 YFSETQ come from the germline V gene. CDR3 length equals 15 residues. The V and J ends lost 4 bases and 3 bases respectively, with 15 bases between them. This CDR3 is CASSRDPGRTDTQYF. CDR3 nucleotide sequence: TGCGCCAGCAGCAGAGATCCGGGGAGGACAGATACGCAGTATTTT.

Many counts were recorded for this clonotype. The chain combines TRBV29-1 with TRBJ1-1; D is unclear. V gave up 6 bases and J gave up 1 base, with 6 bases separating them. The CDR3 length is 11 residues. CDR1 is SQVTM, CDR2 ANQGSEA, per germline. This CDR3 reads CSVAENTEAFF. The CDR3 DNA follows: TGCAGCGTGGCAGAGAACACTGAAGCTTTCTTT.

There are a few counts of this clonotype. The chain combines TRBV11-2 with TRBJ2-7; TRBD1 might be the D (5 bases). The ends were cut back, 1 base at V and 5 bases at J, with 18 bases in the middle. The V gene's germline CDR1 is SGHAT and CDR2 FQNNGV. The CDR3 is 16 residues long. The CDR3 bases are TGTGCCAGCAGCTTAGGGGGCCTTGGGATCTCTCACGAGCAGTACTTC. Encoded protein: CASSLGGLGISHEQYF.

About this clonotype itself: This CDR3 is missing its conserved last phenylalanine or tryptophan, likely due to a read error. This sequence joins TRBV29-1 and TRBJ2-3; D is uncertain. Germline CDR1 and CDR2: SQVTM and ANQGSEA. The length of the CDR3 is 10 residues. The V and J ends lost 7 bases and 4 bases respectively, with 6 bases between them. The CDR3 sequence: CSGWSDTQYL. The CDR3 nucleotides are TGCAGCGGATGGTCAGATACGCAGTATTTA.

The table lists this clonotype with a few counts. The chain couples TRBV5-1 to TRBJ1-2; D is possibly TRBD1 (5 bases). Germline CDR1 reads SGHRS; CDR2 reads YFSETQ. This CDR3 comprises 14 residues. The V end lost 2 bases, the J end lost 8 bases, and 16 bases lay between the germline ends. The CDR3 sequence is CASSFRGAQHGYTF. DNA for the CDR3: TGCGCCAGCAGCTTCAGAGGGGCGCAGCACGGCTACACCTTC.

The chain employs TRBV5-1 and TRBJ1-2, with 10 bases fitting TRBD1. V lost 4 bases, J lost 6 bases, and 6 bases stayed unmatched. CDR1 SGHRS and CDR2 YFSETQ come from the germline V gene. This CDR3 is 14 amino acids long. The CDR3 is CASSGSGTGDGYTF. The CDR3 nucleotides are TGCGCCAGCAGCGGATCCGGGACAGGGGATGGCTACACCTTC.

This clonotype was detected a few times. The chain links TRBV6-6 to TRBJ1-2; a possible D gene is TRBD1 (5 bases). CDR1 and CDR2 from the germline V gene are MNHNY and SVGAGI (reference sequence). The CDR3 covers 14 residues. V was shortened by 7 bases and J by 7 bases, with 19 bases between the two germline ends. The CDR3 spells CASTSEGESFGYTF. CDR3 coding DNA: TGTGCCAGCACCTCTGAAGGGGAATCGTTTGGCTACACCTTC.

This clonotype was seen only a few times. Here the CDR3 DNA reads TGTGCCAGCAGTTTAACGGGGGCCGGGGCGCCCCAGCATTTT. Encoded protein: CASSLTGAGAPQHF. The chain joins TRBV28 to TRBJ1-5, with a tentative D call TRBD1 (6 bases). The CDR3 contains 14 residues. Germline CDR1 reads MDHEN; CDR2 reads SYDVKM. Between the trimmed V and J ends, which lost 2 bases and 9 bases, there was a span of 14 bases.

Worth noting for this clonotype: It may be a read error: a sequence one base away is much more abundant. This rearrangement joins TRBV7-2 to TRBJ2-5; D not resolved. The J call is doubtful: the DNA matches TRBJ2-7 better. Germline values: CDR1 SGHTA, CDR2 FQGNSA. CDR3 length equals 11 residues. The CDR3 DNA is TGTGCCAGCACCGATTGGGGCGAGCAGTACTTC. Translation: CASTDWGEQYF.

In the case of this clonotype: A much larger clone differs from this one at a single base, so this may be a read error. This chain joins TRBV28 and TRBJ1-4, with a possible D match to TRBD1 (5 bases). CDR3 length equals 15 residues. The V gene's germline CDR1 is MDHEN and CDR2 SYDVKM. The CDR3 spells CTSSSMGQGNEKLFF. The CDR3 nucleotides read TGTACCAGCAGTTCCATGGGCCAGGGAAATGAAAAACTGTTTTTT.

The chain has TRBV6-5 and TRBJ2-1; 8 bases fit TRBD2. V lost 0 bases to trimming and J lost 9 bases; unmatched junction nucleotides: 10. The CDR3 length is 16 residues. The germline gives CDR1 MNHEY, CDR2 SVGAGI. CDR3 sequence: CASSYSGTSGGGEQFF. CDR3 sequence (DNA): TGTGCCAGCAGTTACTCGGGGACTAGTGGGGGGGGTGAGCAGTTCTTC.

This clonotype has just a few counts. This sequence joins TRBV4-1 and TRBJ1-1, with D maybe TRBD1 (5 bases). This CDR3 comprises 16 residues. Germline V gives CDR1 MGHRA, CDR2 YSYEKL. Trimming stripped 1 base from V and 2 bases from J, with 14 bases between. CDR3 sequence: CASSQGRQGSNTEAFF. CDR3 coding DNA: TGCGCCAGCAGCCAAGGACGCCAGGGCTCAAACACTGAAGCTTTCTTT.

This clonotype was seen only once. The rearrangement links TRBV9 to TRBJ2-3; D unclear. Between the trimmed V and J ends, which lost 4 bases and 6 bases, there was a span of 12 bases. This CDR3 has 13 residues. Germline CDR1 and CDR2: SGDLS and YYNGEE. The DNA of the CDR3 is TGTGCCAGCAGCACACACAACACCGATACGCAGTATTTT. Protein sequence: CASSTHNTDTQYF.

At least ten counts were recorded for this clonotype. The V and J genes are TRBV9 and TRBJ1-6, with D possibly TRBD1 on 5 matching bases. Germline CDR1 reads SGDLS; CDR2 reads YYNGEE. V lost 7 bases and J 0 bases, leaving 8 bases between the germline ends. CDR3 length: 14 amino acids. CDR3 protein: CASGGGSYNSPLHF. CDR3 coding DNA: TGTGCCAGCGGGGGAGGCTCCTATAATTCACCCCTCCACTTT.

This chain connects TRBV2 to TRBJ2-1; 10 positions match TRBD2. The CDR3 runs 14 residues. Per the germline V gene, CDR1 is SNHLY and CDR2 is FYNNEI. V lost 6 bases and J lost 9; bases outside the gene matches: 8. CDR3 residues: CASRISGGSGEQFF. CDR3 coding DNA: TGTGCCAGCAGGATTAGCGGGGGGTCAGGTGAGCAGTTCTTC.

In the case of this clonotype: One end of the junction fails to match germline, which may point to a read error. The genes are TRBV6-2 or TRBV6-3 and TRBJ2-1; D is possibly TRBD2 (6 bases). Per the germline V gene, CDR1 is MNHEY and CDR2 is SVGEGT. This CDR3 spans 12 amino acids. CDR3 nucleotide sequence: TGTGCCGGCAGCTCCGGGACTAATGAGCAGTTCTTC. Its protein product is CAGSSGTNEQFF.

This clonotype has at least ten counts. V usage is TRBV7-2 and J usage is TRBJ2-1, with 7 bases identical to TRBD2. The CDR3 totals 15 residues. The germline V gene has CDR1 SGHTA and CDR2 FQGNSA. Losses at the gene ends were 5 bases for V and 0 bases for J; bases not matched to a gene: 4. In DNA, the CDR3 is TGTGCCAGCAGCCGCAGCGGGGCCTCCTACAATGAGCAGTTCTTC. Translating it yields CASSRSGASYNEQFF.

V and J are TRBV12-3 or TRBV12-4 and TRBJ2-5; 15 bases map to TRBD2. The CDR3 is 21 amino acids. V was pared by 1 base and J by 1 base, with 13 bases of the junction left unmatched. The DNA for the CDR3 is TGTGCCAGCAGTTTAGTTAGAACCGGGACTAGCGGGGGGCTGATCCAAGAGACCCAGTACTTC. Its protein is CASSLVRTGTSGGLIQETQYF.

This clonotype appeared many times. This CDR3 reads CASSFERGGYNEQFF. The CDR3 bases are TGTGCCAGCAGTTTTGAGCGGGGGGGCTACAATGAGCAGTTCTTC. The gene calls are TRBV12-3 or TRBV12-4 and TRBJ2-1; TRBD2 matches 10 bases. There are 15 residues in the CDR3. V gave up 3 bases and J gave up 3 bases; unmatched junction bases: 2.

This clonotype was seen a few times. V gene TRBV12-3 or TRBV12-4 combines with J gene TRBJ1-6, with D tentatively TRBD1 (6 bases). The CDR3 covers 14 residues. Trimming removed 5 bases at V and 7 bases at J, with 12 bases between. The CDR3 loop is CASSLDSLNSPLHF. Written as DNA, the CDR3 is TGTGCCAGCAGTCTGGACAGTCTAAATTCACCCCTCCACTTT.

Remarks on this clonotype: Just one base apart from a much larger clone, this may be a read error. The chain recombines TRBV9 with TRBJ2-7; a weak D match, TRBD1 (5 bases). This CDR3 is 15 amino acids long. Germline CDR1 and CDR2: SGDLS and YYNGEE. CDR3 in amino acids: CASGVGDVGTYEQYF. In DNA, the CDR3 is TGTGCCAGCGGCGTAGGGGATGTGGGAACCTACGAGCAGTACTTC.